The T cell receptor beta chain described here comes from a study of CD8 T cells in Susac syndrome. Reverse transcription of about 0.45 to 1 ug RNA was performed with random hexamers. TCRdb recomputed calls from the immunoSEQ multiplex PCR reads with MiXCR, one row per CDR3 protein. Here the sample spans some 160,000 distinct CDR3 sequences, 85% to 95% being singletons. TCR beta from blood CD8+ and CD4+ T cells was sequenced. Germline CDR1 SGDLS, CDR2 YYNGEE. This CDR3 has 12 residues. The V gene end was trimmed by 4 bases and the J gene end by 8 bases; junction bases not matched to a gene: 5. Sequencing was performed on CD8+ T cells from PBMCs. The chain recombines TRBV9 with TRBJ1-2, with 7 nucleotides matching TRBD1. The receptor was derived from a human donor with multiple sclerosis. CDR3: CASSRLGGGYTF. The DNA for the CDR3 is TGTGCCAGCAGCAGGCTAGGGGGCGGCTACACCTTC.